This T cell receptor (beta chain) was captured by sequencing in a study of blood T cell repertoires in COVID-19. Study-wide background: COVID-19 samples, acute and convalescent, were from the United States, Italy and Spain. T cells, B-cell-depleted T cells, or PBMCs supplied cDNA or gDNA.

Participants spanned ages roughly 18 to 95 years and resided in some 22 US areas. Germline CDR1 is SEHNR and CDR2 is FQNEAQ (reference sequence). V was cut by 0 bases and J by 4 bases, with 10 bases left in between. CDR3 length equals 14 residues. In the original processing: Scientists estimated how many nucleated cells there were by amplifying reference gene primers. The data were produced by immunoSEQ multiplex PCR, yet TCRdb's version contains in-frame clones alone and is incomplete. V and J calls plus clone size are reproduced from that table; the DNA served to infer D and trimming. The profile covers about 250,000 clones, with approximately 84% appearing a single time and 5% to 7.5% taken by the ten largest.

Sequencing was performed on PBMCs or T cells enriched from blood (not recorded which). The source of this sequence is a woman aged 50 to 60 who had been exposed to COVID-19. The rearrangement links TRBV7-9 to TRBJ2-7, with D possibly TRBD1 on 5 matching bases. The CDR3 nucleotides read TGTGCCAGCAGCTTAGCTGCCAGGGCTTACGAGCAGTACTTC. This codes for CASSLAARAYEQYF.